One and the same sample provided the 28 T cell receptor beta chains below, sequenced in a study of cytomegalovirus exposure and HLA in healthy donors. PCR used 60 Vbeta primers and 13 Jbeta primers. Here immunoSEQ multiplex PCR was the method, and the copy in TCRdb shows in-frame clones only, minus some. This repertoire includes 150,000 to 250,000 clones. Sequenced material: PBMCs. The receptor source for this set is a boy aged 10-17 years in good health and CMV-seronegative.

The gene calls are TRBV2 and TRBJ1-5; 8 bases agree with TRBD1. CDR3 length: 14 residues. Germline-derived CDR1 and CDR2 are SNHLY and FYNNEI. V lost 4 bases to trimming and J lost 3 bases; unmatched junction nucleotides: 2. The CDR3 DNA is TGTGCCAGCAGTGGGGGACAGGCCAATCAGCCCCAGCATTTT. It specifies CASSGGQANQPQHF.

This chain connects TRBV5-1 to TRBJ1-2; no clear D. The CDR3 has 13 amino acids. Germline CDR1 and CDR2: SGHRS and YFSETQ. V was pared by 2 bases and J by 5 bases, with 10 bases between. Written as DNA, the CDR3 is TGCGCCAGCAGCTTCGATGGACTTTATGGCTACACCTTC. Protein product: CASSFDGLYGYTF.

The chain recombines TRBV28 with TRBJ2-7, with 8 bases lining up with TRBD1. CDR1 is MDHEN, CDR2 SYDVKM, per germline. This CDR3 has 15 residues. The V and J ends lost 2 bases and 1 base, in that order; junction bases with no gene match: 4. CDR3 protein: CASSLGRQGSYEQYF. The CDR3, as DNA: TGTGCCAGCAGTTTAGGCCGACAGGGGTCCTACGAGCAGTACTTC.

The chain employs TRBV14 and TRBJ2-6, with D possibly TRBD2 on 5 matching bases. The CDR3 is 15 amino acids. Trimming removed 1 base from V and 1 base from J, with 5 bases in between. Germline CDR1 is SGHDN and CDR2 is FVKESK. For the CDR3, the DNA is TGTGCCAGCAGCCAAGCGGGGTCTGGGGCCAACGTCCTGACTTTC. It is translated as CASSQAGSGANVLTF.

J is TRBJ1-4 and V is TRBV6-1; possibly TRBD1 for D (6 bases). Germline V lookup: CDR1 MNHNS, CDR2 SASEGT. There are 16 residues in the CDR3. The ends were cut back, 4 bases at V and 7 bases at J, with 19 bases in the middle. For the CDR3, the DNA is TGTGCCAGCAGTGCAGGACAGCCGGGGAGGGGTGAAAAACTGTTTTTT. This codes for CASSAGQPGRGEKLFF.

The CDR3 loop is CASGLDGGYNEQFF. The CDR3 nucleotides read TGTGCTAGTGGTTTGGACGGGGGCTACAATGAGCAGTTCTTC. The chain recombines TRBV12-5 with TRBJ2-1; D may be TRBD2 (6 bases). This CDR3 has 14 residues. Trimming removed 1 base at V and 3 bases at J, with 7 bases between. CDR1 is LGHNT and CDR2 is FRNRAP in the germline V gene. Filled out from reference TRBV12-5 and TRBJ2-1, the complete variable domain reads DARVTQTPRHKVTEMGQEVTMRCQPILGHNTVFWYRQTMMQGLELLAYFRNRAPLDDSGMPKDRFSAEMPDATLATLKIQPSEPRDSAVYFCASGLDGGYNEQFFGPGTRLTVL.

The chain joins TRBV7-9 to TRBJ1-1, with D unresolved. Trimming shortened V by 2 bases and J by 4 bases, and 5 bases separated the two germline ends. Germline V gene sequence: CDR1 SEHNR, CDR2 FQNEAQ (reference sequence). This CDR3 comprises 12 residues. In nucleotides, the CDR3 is TGTGCCAGCAGCTTACAGGCCACTGAAGCTTTCTTT. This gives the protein CASSLQATEAFF.

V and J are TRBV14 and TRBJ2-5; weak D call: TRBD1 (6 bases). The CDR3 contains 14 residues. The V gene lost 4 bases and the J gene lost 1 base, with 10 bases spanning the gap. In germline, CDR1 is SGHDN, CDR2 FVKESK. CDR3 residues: CASSLRQVQETQYF. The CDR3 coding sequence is TGTGCCAGCAGCCTACGACAGGTCCAAGAGACCCAGTACTTC. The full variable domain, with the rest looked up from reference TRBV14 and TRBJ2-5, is EAGVTQFPSHSVIEKGQTVTLRCDPISGHDNLYWYRRVMGKEIKFLLHFVKESKQDESGMPNNRFLAERTGGTYSTLKVQPAELEDSGVYFCASSLRQVQETQYFGPGTRLLVL.

Written as DNA, the CDR3 is TGCAGCGTAGTGACAGGGCTTGAAGCTTTCTTT. Amino acid sequence: CSVVTGLEAFF. J is TRBJ1-1 and V is TRBV29-1; 7 bases fit TRBD1. Trimming took 6 bases from V and 7 from J; bases not matched to a gene: 5. CDR1 is SQVTM and CDR2 is ANQGSEA in the germline V gene. The CDR3 is 11 residues long.

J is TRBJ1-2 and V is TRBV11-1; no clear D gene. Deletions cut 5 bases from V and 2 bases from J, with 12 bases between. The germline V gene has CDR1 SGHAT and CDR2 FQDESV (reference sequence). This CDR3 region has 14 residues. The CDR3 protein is CASSHLPGNYGYTF. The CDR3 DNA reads TGTGCCAGCAGCCACCTGCCGGGGAACTATGGCTACACCTTC.

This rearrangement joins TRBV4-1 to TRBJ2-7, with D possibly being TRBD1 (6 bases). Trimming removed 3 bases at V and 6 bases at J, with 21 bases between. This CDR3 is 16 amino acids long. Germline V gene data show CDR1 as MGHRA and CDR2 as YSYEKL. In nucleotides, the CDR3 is TGCGCCAGCAGCCAGCCCTTTGAGACCCCCAGGGGCGAGCAGTACTTC. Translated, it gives CASSQPFETPRGEQYF.

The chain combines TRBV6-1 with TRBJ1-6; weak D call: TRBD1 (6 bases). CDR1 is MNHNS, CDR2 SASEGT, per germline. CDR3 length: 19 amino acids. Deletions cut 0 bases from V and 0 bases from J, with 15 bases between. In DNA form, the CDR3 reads TGTGCCAGCAGTGAAGCACAAGCAATCAGGGGCTCCTATAATTCACCCCTCCACTTT. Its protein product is CASSEAQAIRGSYNSPLHF.

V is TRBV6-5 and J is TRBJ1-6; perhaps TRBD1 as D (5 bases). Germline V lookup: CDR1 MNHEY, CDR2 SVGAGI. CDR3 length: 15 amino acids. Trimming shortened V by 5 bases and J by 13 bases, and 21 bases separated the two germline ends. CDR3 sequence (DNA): TGTGCCAGCAGTCCGATCGACAGTGCGGTATCGCCCCTCCACTTT. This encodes CASSPIDSAVSPLHF.

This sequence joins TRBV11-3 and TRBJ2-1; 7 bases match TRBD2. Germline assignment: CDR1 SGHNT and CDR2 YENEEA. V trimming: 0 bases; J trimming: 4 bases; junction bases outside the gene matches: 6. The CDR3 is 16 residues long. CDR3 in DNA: TGTGCCAGCAGCTTAGAGGGGGGGGTCCAATACAATGAGCAGTTCTTC. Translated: CASSLEGGVQYNEQFF.

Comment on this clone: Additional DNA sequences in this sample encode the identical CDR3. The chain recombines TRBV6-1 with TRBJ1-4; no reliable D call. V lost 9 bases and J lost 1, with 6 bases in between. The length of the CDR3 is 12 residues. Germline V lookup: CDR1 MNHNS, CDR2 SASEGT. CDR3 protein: CASQLTNEKLFF. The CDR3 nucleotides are TGTGCCAGTCAACTAACTAATGAAAAACTGTTTTTT.

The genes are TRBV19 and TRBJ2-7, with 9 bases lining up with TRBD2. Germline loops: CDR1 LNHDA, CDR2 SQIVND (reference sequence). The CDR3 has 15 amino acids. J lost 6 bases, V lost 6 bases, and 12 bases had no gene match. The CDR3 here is CASSQTAGGFGEQYF. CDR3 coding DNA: TGTGCCAGTAGCCAAACAGCGGGGGGCTTTGGCGAGCAGTACTTC.

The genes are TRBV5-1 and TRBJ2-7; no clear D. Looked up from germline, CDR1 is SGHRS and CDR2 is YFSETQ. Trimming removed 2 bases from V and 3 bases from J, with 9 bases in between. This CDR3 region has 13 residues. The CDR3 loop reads CASSLSNSYEQYF. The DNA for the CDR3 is TGCGCCAGCAGCTTATCTAACAGCTACGAGCAGTACTTC.

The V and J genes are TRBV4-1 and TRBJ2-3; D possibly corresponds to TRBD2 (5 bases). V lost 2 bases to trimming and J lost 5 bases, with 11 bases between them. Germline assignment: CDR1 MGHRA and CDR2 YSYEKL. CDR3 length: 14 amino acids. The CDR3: CASSQPTRGDTQYF. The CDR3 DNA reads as TGCGCCAGCAGCCAACCAACACGGGGAGATACGCAGTATTTT.

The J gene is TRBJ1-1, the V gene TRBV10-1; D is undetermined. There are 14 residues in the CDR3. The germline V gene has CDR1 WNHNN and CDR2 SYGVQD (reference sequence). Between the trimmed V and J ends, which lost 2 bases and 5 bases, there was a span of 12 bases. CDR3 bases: TGCGCCAGCAGTGAGGCGGGTAGAGGGACTGAAGCTTTCTTT. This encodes CASSEAGRGTEAFF.

The CDR3 here is CASSIGGVNTGELFF. Here the CDR3 DNA reads TGTGCCAGTAGTATAGGGGGGGTTAACACCGGGGAGCTGTTTTTT. V usage is TRBV19 and J usage is TRBJ2-2, with D maybe TRBD2 (6 bases). V shed 1 base and J shed 2 bases, with 8 bases lying between them. CDR1 and CDR2 (germline): LNHDA, SQIVND (reference sequence). The CDR3 length is 15 residues.

CDR3 amino acids: CASSGVSGGTTDTQYF. In DNA form, the CDR3 reads TGTGCCAGCAGCGGGGTTAGCGGGGGTACCACAGATACGCAGTATTTT. This chain joins TRBV9 and TRBJ2-3; TRBD2 matches 9 bases. J was trimmed by 2 bases and V by 3 bases; bases with no gene match: 7. Germline CDR1 reads SGDLS; CDR2 reads YYNGEE. CDR3 size: 16 residues.

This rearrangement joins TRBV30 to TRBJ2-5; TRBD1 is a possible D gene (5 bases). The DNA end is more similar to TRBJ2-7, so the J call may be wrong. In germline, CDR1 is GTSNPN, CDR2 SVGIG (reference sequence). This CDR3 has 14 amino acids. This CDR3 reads CAWRGLRQNNEQYF. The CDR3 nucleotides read TGTGCCTGGAGAGGCTTAAGACAGAACAACGAGCAGTACTTC.

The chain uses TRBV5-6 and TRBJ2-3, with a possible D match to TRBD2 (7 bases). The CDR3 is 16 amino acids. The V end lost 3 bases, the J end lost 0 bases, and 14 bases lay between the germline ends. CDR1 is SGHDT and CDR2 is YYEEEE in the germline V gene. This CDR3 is CASSSGGLLSTDTQYF. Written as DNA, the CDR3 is TGTGCCAGCAGCTCGGGGGGCCTCCTTAGCACAGATACGCAGTATTTT.

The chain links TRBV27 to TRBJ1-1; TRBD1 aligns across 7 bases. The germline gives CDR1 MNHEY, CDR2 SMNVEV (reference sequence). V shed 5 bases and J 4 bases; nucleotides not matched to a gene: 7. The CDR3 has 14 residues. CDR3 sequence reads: CASSPITGVTEAFF. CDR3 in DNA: TGTGCCAGCAGTCCTATCACAGGGGTCACTGAAGCTTTCTTT.

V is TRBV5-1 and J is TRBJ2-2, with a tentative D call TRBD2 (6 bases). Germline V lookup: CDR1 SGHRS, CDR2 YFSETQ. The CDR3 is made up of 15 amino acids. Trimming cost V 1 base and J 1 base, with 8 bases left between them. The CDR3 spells CASSLTSWNTGELFF. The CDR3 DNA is TGCGCCAGCAGCTTGACTAGCTGGAACACCGGGGAGCTGTTTTTT.

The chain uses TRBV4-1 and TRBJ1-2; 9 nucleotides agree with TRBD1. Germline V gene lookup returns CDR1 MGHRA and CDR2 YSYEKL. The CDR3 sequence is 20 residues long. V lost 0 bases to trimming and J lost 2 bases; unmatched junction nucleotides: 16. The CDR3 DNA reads TGCGCCAGCAGCCAAGAGCGTCCGGGGAGGGGACAGGGCCGAAACTATGGCTACACCTTC. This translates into CASSQERPGRGQGRNYGYTF.

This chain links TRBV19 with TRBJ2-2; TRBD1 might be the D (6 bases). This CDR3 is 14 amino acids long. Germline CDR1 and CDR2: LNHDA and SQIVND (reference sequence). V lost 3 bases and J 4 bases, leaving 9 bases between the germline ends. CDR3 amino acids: CASSITGITGELFF. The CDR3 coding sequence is TGTGCCAGTAGTATCACAGGGATCACCGGGGAGCTGTTTTTT.

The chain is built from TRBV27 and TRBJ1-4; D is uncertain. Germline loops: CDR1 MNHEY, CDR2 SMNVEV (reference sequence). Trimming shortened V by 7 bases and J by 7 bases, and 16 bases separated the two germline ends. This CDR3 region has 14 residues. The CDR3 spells CASKPNNRGEKLFF. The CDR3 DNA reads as TGTGCCAGCAAACCCAATAACCGGGGTGAAAAACTGTTTTTT.